This TCR beta chain comes out of a study of T cell changes during pregnancy in multiple sclerosis. The germline gives CDR1 SEHNR, CDR2 FQNEAQ (reference sequence). V was shortened by 0 bases and J by 10 bases, with 10 bases between the two germline ends. The CDR3 consists of 13 residues. The assay was immunoSEQ multiplex PCR, and TCRdb's table has in-frame clones only and misses some. Of tens of thousands of clones in the sample, more than 75% were seen once. The clonotype originates from a female donor in good health, enrolled as a control in a pregnancy study. This chain joins TRBV7-9 and TRBJ2-1; D is unresolved. Sequencing was performed on peripheral blood, taken in the first trimester of pregnancy. This CDR3 is CASSLAEPSEQFF. Written as DNA, the CDR3 is TGTGCCAGCAGCTTAGCGGAGCCCTCGGAGCAGTTCTTC.